These 11 T cell receptor beta chains came from one sample sequenced in a study of cytomegalovirus exposure and HLA in healthy donors. Sequencing used immunoSEQ multiplex PCR; TCRdb keeps in-frame clones, though not all of them. The sample consists of 250,000 to 300,000 clones, 86% of them appearing once. Input material: PBMCs. The receptors were gathered from a woman aged 18-29 years in good health and CMV-seronegative.

The rearrangement links TRBV6-5 to TRBJ1-1; D remains ambiguous. Between the trimmed V and J ends, which lost 7 bases and 4 bases, there was a span of 16 bases. The length of the CDR3 is 14 residues. Germline V gene sequence: CDR1 MNHEY, CDR2 SVGAGI. This chain's CDR3 is CASTISGGRTEAFF. The DNA for the CDR3 is TGTGCCAGCACCATCTCGGGAGGGCGCACTGAAGCTTTCTTT.

The rearrangement uses TRBV7-6 and TRBJ1-5; 7 bases agree with TRBD1. Germline V gene sequence: CDR1 SGHVS, CDR2 FNYEAQ. V dropped 3 bases and J dropped 7; count of bases not matched to a gene: 9. The CDR3 is made up of 15 amino acids. The CDR3 nucleotides read TGTGCCAGCAGCTTGCCCAGGGGGACTTGGCAGCCCCAGCATTTT. This gives the protein CASSLPRGTWQPQHF. The full variable domain, rest sourced from reference TRBV7-6 and TRBJ1-5, is GAGVSQSPRYKVTKRGQDVALRCDPISGHVSLYWYRQALGQGPEFLTYFNYEAQQDKSGLPNDRFSAERPEGSISTLTIQRTEQRDSAMYRCASSLPRGTWQPQHFGDGTRLSIL.

The rearrangement joins TRBV6-5 to TRBJ1-2; 9 bases are shared with TRBD1. Per the germline V gene, CDR1 is MNHEY and CDR2 is SVGAGI. J was trimmed by 8 bases and V by 0 bases; bases with no gene match: 7. The length of the CDR3 is 15 residues. CDR3 nucleotide sequence: TGTGCCAGCAGTTACTCAGCGACAGGGGGTTACGGCTACACCTTC. The encoded protein is CASSYSATGGYGYTF.

The rearrangement uses TRBV7-6 and TRBJ2-2, with D uncertain. CDR1 is SGHVS and CDR2 is FNYEAQ in the germline V gene. Trimming removed 5 bases from V and 2 bases from J, with 12 bases in between. This CDR3 comprises 15 residues. CDR3 sequence: CASSPGRLNTGELFF. CDR3 DNA: TGTGCCAGCAGCCCTGGGCGATTAAACACCGGGGAGCTGTTTTTT.

This clone has only a few counts. The V and J genes are TRBV7-2 and TRBJ2-7; D not certain. The CDR3 has 11 residues. Trimming stripped 5 bases from V and 3 bases from J, with 5 bases between. CDR1 SGHTA and CDR2 FQGNSA come from the germline V gene. The CDR3 DNA reads as TGTGCCAGCAGCCCAAACTACGAGCAGTACTTC. This sequence encodes CASSPNYEQYF.

The chain has TRBV7-8 and TRBJ1-2; TRBD1 agrees at 8 bases. The V segment lost 4 bases and the J segment 4 bases; nucleotides outside the gene matches: 14. Per germline, CDR1 SGHVS and CDR2 FQNEAQ. The CDR3 has 17 residues. The CDR3 bases are TGTGCCAGCAGCTCGACCAGCGCGGACAGGGCAGCCTATGGCTACACCTTC. Residues: CASSSTSADRAAYGYTF.

This chain connects TRBV2 to TRBJ2-3, with 8 bases that match TRBD1. The germline V gene encodes CDR1 SNHLY and CDR2 FYNNEI. The ends lost 1 base at V and 6 bases at J; junction bases unmatched: 15. The CDR3 spans 18 residues. The CDR3 spells CASSEGLIRTGIFDTQYF. DNA for the CDR3: TGTGCCAGCAGTGAAGGCCTAATACGGACAGGGATCTTCGATACGCAGTATTTT.

The V call is TRBV9, the J call TRBJ2-3; D possibly corresponds to TRBD1 (6 bases). The V gene lost 0 bases and the J gene lost 0 bases, with 17 bases spanning the gap. This CDR3 comprises 18 residues. Per germline, CDR1 SGDLS and CDR2 YYNGEE. CDR3 sequence reads: CASSVVPQGQGSTDTQYF. The CDR3 region has the DNA TGTGCCAGCAGCGTAGTCCCCCAGGGGCAAGGGAGCACAGATACGCAGTATTTT.

The chain employs TRBV18 and TRBJ1-1, with D hard to call. This CDR3 is 13 amino acids long. From germline, CDR1 is KGHSH and CDR2 LQKENI. V was cut by 3 bases and J by 7 bases, with 12 bases left in between. For the CDR3, the DNA is TGTGCCAGCTCACCGTCGGGTAGGAATGAAGCTTTCTTT. It specifies CASSPSGRNEAFF.

This clone was recorded many times. This chain joins TRBV6-1 and TRBJ1-5, with 7 bases matching TRBD1. CDR1 is MNHNS, CDR2 SASEGT, per germline. The CDR3 is 13 residues long. J lost 6 bases, V lost 7 bases, and 6 bases had no gene match. The CDR3 loop reads CASTQTGFQPQHF. The CDR3 DNA is TGTGCCAGCACACAGACAGGGTTTCAGCCCCAGCATTTT.

The V call is TRBV6-6, the J call TRBJ1-2; a weak D match, TRBD1 (6 bases). Germline lookup yields CDR1 MNHNY and CDR2 SVGAGI (reference sequence). V shed 3 bases and J shed 4 bases, with 15 bases lying between them. This CDR3 comprises 15 residues. The CDR3: CASSYRGGSSYGYTF. CDR3 DNA: TGTGCCAGCAGTTATAGGGGGGGATCCAGCTATGGCTACACCTTC.